These T cell receptor beta chains were read from a single sample in a study of blood T cell repertoires in COVID-19. Sequenced by immunoSEQ multiplex PCR; TCRdb stores in-frame clones only, minus some. The table shows approximately 350,000 clones, with around 90% occurring only once. Sequencing used peripheral blood. The receptors originated from a woman aged 18 to 35 who had recovered from COVID-19. CDR3s include the opening cysteine and the closing phenylalanine or tryptophan. A D gene is named only where the DNA matches it firmly. The size field is filled for only some rows; it gives once, few, many or a size class.

v_gene	abundance	j_gene	d_gene	CDR3nt	CDR3aa
TRBV9	-	TRBJ2-1	-	TGTGCCAGCAGCGGTACTGCTCAATATTGGTTCAATGAGCAGTTCTTC	CASSGTAQYWFNEQFF
TRBV30	-	TRBJ1-2	-	TGTGCCTGGAGTGTATCGCCCGGGGATATGAGAGGCTACACCTTC	CAWSVSPGDMRGYTF
TRBV5-1	-	TRBJ1-4	-	TGCGCCAGCAGGTCGGGGATGGATGAAAAACTGTTTTTT	CASRSGMDEKLFF
TRBV5-5	-	TRBJ2-5	-	TGTGCCAGCAGCCGCACGGCTGGAGCCGGGGAGGAGACCCAGTACTTC	CASSRTAGAGEETQYF
TRBV29-1	-	TRBJ1-4	-	TGCAGCGTTGCGGGGGCTAATGAAAAACTGTTTTTT	CSVAGANEKLFF
TRBV9	-	TRBJ1-2	TRBD1	TGTGCCAGCAGCTTAACCGGGACAGCTTATTATGGCTACACCTTC	CASSLTGTAYYGYTF
TRBV6-6	-	TRBJ1-2	-	TGTGCCAGCAGTTACGGTTGGACAGTTAACTATGGCTACACCTTC	CASSYGWTVNYGYTF
TRBV27	once	TRBJ2-2	TRBD2	TGTGCCAGCAGACCTGAGGGGAGGGCCGGAACCGGGGAGCTGTTTTTT	CASRPEGRAGTGELFF
TRBV19	-	TRBJ1-4	-	TGTGCCAGTAGTTCAGGGCGGGGTAATGAAAAACTGTTTTTT	CASSSGRGNEKLFF
TRBV27	-	TRBJ2-1	-	TGTGCCAGCAGTTTCCGAGGTTCCTACAATGAGCAGTTCTTC	CASSFRGSYNEQFF
TRBV10-3	once	TRBJ1-2	TRBD1	TGTGCCATCAGCTCCAGGGTTGGAGGGGGCCCCCTTTTAGCGACCGGTGGCTACACCTTC	CAISSRVGGGPLLATGGYTF
TRBV5-1	once	TRBJ2-5	TRBD2	TGCGCCAGCAGCTTGGTCCTAGCGGGCATACAAGAGACCCAGTACTTC	CASSLVLAGIQETQYF
TRBV19	-	TRBJ2-2	-	TGTGCCAGTAGTATTTGGGGGGCCGGGGAGCTGTTTTTT	CASSIWGAGELFF
TRBV18	-	TRBJ1-6	-	TGTGCCAGCTCACCAACGGGGAGGTCCTATAATTCACCCCTCCACTTT	CASSPTGRSYNSPLHF
TRBV27	-	TRBJ2-1	-	TGTGCCAGCAGTCTGTACAGGGCAAATGAGCAGTTCTTC	CASSLYRANEQFF
TRBV27	-	TRBJ2-1	TRBD2	TGTGCCAGCAGTTGGACTAGCGGCTCCTACAATGAGCAGTTCTTC	CASSWTSGSYNEQFF
TRBV18	-	TRBJ2-2	TRBD2	TGTGCCAGCTCACCCGGACTAGCGGGGATCGCGAACACCGGGGAGCTGTTTTTT	CASSPGLAGIANTGELFF
TRBV27	-	TRBJ2-6	TRBD1	TGTGCCAGCAGTTACCAGACAGGGTTTGACTCTGGGGCCAACGTCCTGACTTTC	CASSYQTGFDSGANVLTF
TRBV7-9	-	TRBJ2-1	TRBD1	TGTGCCAGCAGCCAAGCGGGACAGGGGTACTACAATGAGCAGTTCTTC	CASSQAGQGYYNEQFF
TRBV6-5	-	TRBJ2-5	-	TGTGCCAGCAGTTATAGTGCGTACCAAGAGACCCAGTACTTC	CASSYSAYQETQYF
TRBV28	-	TRBJ1-1	-	TGTGCCAGCAGTTTAATCCCCGGTGTAGGGGGATGGGACACTGAAGCTTTCTTT	CASSLIPGVGGWDTEAFF
TRBV7-6	-	TRBJ2-5	TRBD1	TGTGCCAGCAGCCCCGGGACAGGGGTGGCGGAGACCCAGTACTTC	CASSPGTGVAETQYF
TRBV18	-	TRBJ2-1	TRBD2	TGTGCCAGCTCACCAGGGAGGGCCTCCTACAATGAGCAGTTCTTC	CASSPGRASYNEQFF
TRBV5-1	-	TRBJ2-1	-	TGCGCCAGCAGCTCTCTCTCGGGCAATGAGCAGTTCTTC	CASSSLSGNEQFF